Detailed here is one TCR beta chain. Repertoires were generated with immunoSEQ multiplex PCR, while TCRdb's copy carries only in-frame clones and drops some. The sample yields around 300,000 clones, 80% to 90% seen once. The data originate from a study of cytomegalovirus exposure and HLA in healthy donors. Looking at the study overall: The 95 to 150 validation repertoires used a platform that matched the one used for the roughly 700 first-cohort repertoires, as a later analysis reported.

Germline lookup yields CDR1 MGHRA and CDR2 YSYEKL. CDR3 length: 15 amino acids. The ends were cut back, 0 bases at V and 4 bases at J, with 10 bases in the middle. The sequencing sample was made of PBMCs. This TCR was recovered from a woman between 18 and 29 years old in good health and CMV-seronegative. The V and J genes are TRBV4-1 and TRBJ1-5, with D possibly being TRBD1 (5 bases). CDR3 nucleotide sequence: TGCGCCAGCAGCCAAGATCCAGACAGAAATCAGCCCCAGCATTTT. Translated: CASSQDPDRNQPQHF.